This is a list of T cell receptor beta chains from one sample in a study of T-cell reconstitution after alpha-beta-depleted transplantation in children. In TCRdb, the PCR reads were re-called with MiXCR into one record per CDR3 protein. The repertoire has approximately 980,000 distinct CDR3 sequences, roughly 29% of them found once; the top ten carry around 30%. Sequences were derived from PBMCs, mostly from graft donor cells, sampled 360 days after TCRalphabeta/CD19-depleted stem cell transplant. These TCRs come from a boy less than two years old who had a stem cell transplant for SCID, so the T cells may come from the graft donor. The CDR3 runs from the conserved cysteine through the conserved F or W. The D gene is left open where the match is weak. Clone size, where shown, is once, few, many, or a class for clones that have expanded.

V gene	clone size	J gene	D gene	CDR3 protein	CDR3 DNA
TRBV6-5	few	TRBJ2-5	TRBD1	CASSYDRGEGETQYF	TGTGCCAGCAGTTATGACAGGGGAGAGGGAGAGACCCAGTACTTC
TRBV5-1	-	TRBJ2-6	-	CASSLGQSGANVLTF	TGCGCCAGCAGCTTGGGACAGTCTGGGGCCAACGTCCTGACTTTC
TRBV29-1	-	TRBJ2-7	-	CSVEGGAGYEQYF	TGCAGCGTTGAAGGGGGCGCGGGGTACGAGCAGTACTTC
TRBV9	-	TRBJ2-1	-	CASSGTGSVDEQFF	TGTGCCAGCAGCGGGACCGGCTCAGTCGATGAGCAGTTCTTC
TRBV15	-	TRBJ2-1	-	CATSRDRDRFLPALRDNEQFF	TGTGCCACCAGCAGAGACCGGGACCGATTCCTACCCGCCCTTCGTGACAATGAGCAGTTCTTC
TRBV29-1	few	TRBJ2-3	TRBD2	CSVGLALTDTQYF	TGCAGCGTTGGACTAGCGCTCACAGATACGCAGTATTTT
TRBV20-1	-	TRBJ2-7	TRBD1	CSATPGQGTPYEQYF	TGCAGTGCTACCCCGGGACAGGGAACCCCCTACGAGCAGTACTTC
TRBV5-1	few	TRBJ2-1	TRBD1	CASSLGPGQEAAEQFF	TGCGCCAGCAGCTTGGGCCCGGGACAGGAGGCCGCTGAGCAGTTCTTC
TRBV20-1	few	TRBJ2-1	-	CSAGRAGPNNEQFF	TGCAGTGCCGGTCGGGCAGGGCCAAACAATGAGCAGTTCTTC
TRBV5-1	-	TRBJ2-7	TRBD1	CASSLGRQGVYEQYF	TGCGCCAGCAGCTTGGGTCGACAGGGGGTTTACGAGCAGTACTTC
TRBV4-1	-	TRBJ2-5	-	CASSQDGGGRGETQYF	TGCGCCAGCAGCCAAGATGGGGGGGGGCGCGGTGAGACCCAGTACTTC
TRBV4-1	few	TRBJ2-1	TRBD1	CASSQVILQGGPSNEQFF	TGCGCCAGCAGCCAAGTGATCTTACAGGGGGGACCATCAAATGAGCAGTTCTTC
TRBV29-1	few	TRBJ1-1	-	CSVGWVGTEAFF	TGCAGCGTTGGGTGGGTGGGAACTGAAGCTTTCTTT
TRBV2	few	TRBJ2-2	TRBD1	CASALLGGQGPGELFF	TGTGCCAGCGCCCTCCTGGGGGGACAGGGCCCCGGGGAGCTGTTTTTT
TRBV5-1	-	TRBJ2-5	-	CASSVTRWETQYF	TGCGCCAGCAGCGTAACTAGGTGGGAGACCCAGTACTTC
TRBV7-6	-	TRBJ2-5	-	CASSLLGGTQETQYF	TGTGCCAGCAGCTTATTAGGGGGGACCCAAGAGACCCAGTACTTC
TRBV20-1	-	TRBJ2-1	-	CSARDVTARSSYNEQFF	TGCAGTGCTAGAGATGTAACAGCAAGGAGCTCCTACAATGAGCAGTTCTTC
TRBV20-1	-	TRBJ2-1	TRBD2	CSAQLAGTYNEQFF	TGCAGTGCCCAACTAGCGGGGACATACAATGAGCAGTTCTTC
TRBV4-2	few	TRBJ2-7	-	CASSQKLDDYEQYF	TGTGCCAGCAGCCAAAAACTAGATGACTACGAGCAGTACTTC
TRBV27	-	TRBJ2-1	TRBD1	CASSLPHEGALYNEQFF	TGTGCCAGCAGTTTACCGCATGAGGGGGCCCTCTACAATGAGCAGTTCTTC
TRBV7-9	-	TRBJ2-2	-	CASSLPQIEGTGELFF	TGTGCCAGCAGCTTACCACAGATTGAAGGGACCGGGGAGCTGTTTTTT
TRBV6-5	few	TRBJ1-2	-	CASSYSQQGAVNYGYTF	TGTGCCAGCAGTTACTCGCAACAGGGAGCGGTTAACTATGGCTACACCTTC
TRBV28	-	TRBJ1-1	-	CASADRKAFF	TGTGCCAGCGCGGACAGAAAAGCTTTCTTT
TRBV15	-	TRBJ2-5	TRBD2	CATSRDSTSGGETQYF	TGTGCCACCAGCAGAGATTCCACTAGCGGGGGGGAGACCCAGTACTTC
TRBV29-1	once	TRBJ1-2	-	CSVETGRNYGYTF	TGCAGCGTTGAAACAGGGAGGAACTATGGCTACACCTTC
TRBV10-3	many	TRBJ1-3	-	CAITSSGNSGNTIYF	TGTGCCATCACCTCGTCTGGAAACTCTGGAAACACCATATATTTT
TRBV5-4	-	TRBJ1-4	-	CASSYRWGPLLNEKLFF	TGTGCCAGCAGCTACCGTTGGGGACCCCTGCTTAATGAAAAACTGTTTTTT
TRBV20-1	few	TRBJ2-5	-	CSARVSGGETQYF	TGCAGTGCTAGAGTCTCCGGGGGAGAGACCCAGTACTTC
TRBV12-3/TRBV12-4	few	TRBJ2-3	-	CASSLGEGFGTDTQYF	TGTGCCAGCAGTTTAGGTGAGGGTTTCGGCACAGATACGCAGTATTTT
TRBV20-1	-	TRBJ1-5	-	CSARVIGGADQPQHF	TGCAGTGCTAGAGTTATTGGGGGGGCAGATCAGCCCCAGCATTTT
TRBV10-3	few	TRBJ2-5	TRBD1	CAISTGGQETQYF	TGTGCCATCAGTACAGGGGGACAAGAGACCCAGTACTTC
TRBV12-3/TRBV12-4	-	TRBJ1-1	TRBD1	CASSSGGGGTEAFF	TGTGCCAGCAGTTCAGGAGGGGGCGGGACTGAAGCTTTCTTT
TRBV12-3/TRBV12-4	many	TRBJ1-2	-	CASSFITSSYGYTF	TGTGCCAGCAGTTTCATAACGTCCAGCTATGGCTACACCTTC
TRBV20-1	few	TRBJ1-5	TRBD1	CSARYAGQGNQPQHF	TGCAGTGCTAGATATGCGGGACAGGGCAATCAGCCCCAGCATTTT
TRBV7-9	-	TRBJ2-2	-	CASSSISRGAAGELFF	TGTGCCAGCAGCTCCATCAGCCGGGGGGCAGCCGGGGAGCTGTTTTTT
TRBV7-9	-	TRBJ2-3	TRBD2	CATTKGLVGDTQYF	TGTGCCACGACGAAAGGACTAGTAGGAGATACGCAGTATTTT
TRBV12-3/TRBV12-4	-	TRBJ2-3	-	CASTPGNTQYF	TGTGCCAGCACCCCAGGGAATACGCAGTATTTT
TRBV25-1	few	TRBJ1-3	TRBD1	CASRSTGASGNTIYF	TGTGCCAGCAGATCAACAGGGGCATCTGGAAACACCATATATTTT
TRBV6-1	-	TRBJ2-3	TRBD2	CASNKGLATDTQYF	TGTGCCAGCAACAAAGGACTAGCAACAGATACGCAGTATTTT
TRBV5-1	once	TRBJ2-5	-	CASSRLFPGEETQYF	TGCGCCAGCAGCCGCCTCTTCCCGGGGGAGGAGACCCAGTACTTC
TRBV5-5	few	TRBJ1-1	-	CASSLGYGNTEAFF	TGTGCCAGCAGCTTGGGTTACGGAAACACTGAAGCTTTCTTT
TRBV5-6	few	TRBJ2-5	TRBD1	CASSFVEGAETQYF	TGTGCCAGCAGCTTTGTTGAGGGGGCTGAGACCCAGTACTTC
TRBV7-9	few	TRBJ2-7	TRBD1	CASSLVRDRDEQYF	TGTGCCAGCAGCTTAGTAAGAGACAGGGACGAGCAGTACTTC
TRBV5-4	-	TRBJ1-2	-	CASSPTSSGGYTF	TGTGCCAGCAGCCCGACCTCTTCGGGGGGCTACACCTTC
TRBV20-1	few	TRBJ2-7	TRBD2	CSARSSGGFYEQYF	TGCAGTGCTAGATCCAGCGGGGGGTTCTACGAGCAGTACTTC
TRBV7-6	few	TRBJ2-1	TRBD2	CASSLTSGGYSYNEQFF	TGTGCCAGCAGCTTGACTAGCGGGGGGTATTCCTACAATGAGCAGTTCTTC
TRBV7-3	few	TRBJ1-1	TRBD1	CASAAGGTNTEAFF	TGTGCCAGCGCGGCAGGGGGCACGAACACTGAAGCTTTCTTT
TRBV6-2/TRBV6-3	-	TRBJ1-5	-	CAPIPQGVQPQHF	TGTGCCCCCATACCCCAAGGTGTACAGCCCCAGCATTTT
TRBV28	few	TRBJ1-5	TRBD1	CASSLGQKRQPQHF	TGTGCCAGCAGTTTGGGACAGAAGCGTCAGCCCCAGCATTTT
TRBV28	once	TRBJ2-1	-	CASSRRPEQFF	TGTGCCAGCAGTCGGAGGCCCGAGCAGTTCTTC
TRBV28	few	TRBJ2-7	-	CASSQDSTTYEQYF	TGTGCCAGCAGTCAAGACAGTACTACCTACGAGCAGTACTTC